This T cell receptor beta chain emerged from a study of Graves' ophthalmopathy and Graves' hyperthyroidism. This clonotype appeared a single time. The V and J ends lost 6 bases and 5 bases, in that order; junction bases with no gene match: 6. The CDR3 spans 15 residues. From RNA, the CDR3 regions of TCR beta chains were amplified and sequenced. The library came from an HTBI-primed first-round RT-PCR and a second-round multiplex PCR. Each CDR3 protein is one row after TCRdb ran MiXCR on the multiplex PCR reads. Of 1 million to 1.3 million distinct CDR3 sequences in the sample, 35% to 45% were seen once.

The sequencing input was peripheral blood or thyroid tissue (not recorded which). This chain joins TRBV12-3 or TRBV12-4 and TRBJ1-4; 10 bases align to TRBD1. This receptor was obtained from an adult man with Graves' hyperthyroidism. The CDR3 DNA follows: TGTGCCAGCAGAAGGCGGACAGGGGGGAATGAAAAACTGTTTTTT. Its translation is CASRRRTGGNEKLFF.